The rows below give T cell receptor beta chains drawn from one sample of a study of cytomegalovirus exposure and HLA in healthy donors. The assay was immunoSEQ multiplex PCR, and TCRdb's table has in-frame clones only and misses some. Among roughly 80,000 clones, about 68% were seen once, and the ten largest hold around 7%. Sequences were obtained from PBMCs. The receptor set was obtained from a woman in her forties or fifties in good health and CMV-seropositive. The CDR3 runs from the conserved cysteine through the conserved F or W. Some rows have no size entry. The others give once, few or many, or a class for an expanded clone.

v_call,clone_size,j_call,cdr3_aa
TRBV4-1,few,TRBJ2-1,CASSQRGEATKNEQFF
TRBV15,-,TRBJ1-2,CATSVLLGGTKGYTF
TRBV7-2,few,TRBJ2-1,CASSRLAGLQNEQFF
TRBV9,-,TRBJ2-1,CASSATTGGTSGAYNEQFF
TRBV10-3,-,TRBJ2-3,CAISLETGTDTQYF
TRBV19,few,TRBJ2-2,CASSPGQGFGELFF
TRBV7-3,-,TRBJ2-1,CASSLTSYEQFF
TRBV19,-,TRBJ2-2,CASSSQAGDMGGELFF
TRBV4-2,-,TRBJ1-2,CASSQASGVEGYTF
TRBV5-4,once,TRBJ1-2,CASSSGGAFNYGYTF
TRBV9,-,TRBJ2-1,CASSVGAGLTNEQFF
TRBV10-1,few,TRBJ1-1,CASSEDGQGDEAFF
TRBV29-1,few,TRBJ2-7,CSARVAFSYEQYF
TRBV4-1,once,TRBJ2-5,CASSQGFSSGGQETQYF
TRBV19,-,TRBJ2-7,CASSIALRGSYEQYF
TRBV5-1,-,TRBJ2-3,CASSPGQGFTDTQYF
TRBV7-6,-,TRBJ2-2,CASSTKDTGELFF
TRBV5-4,-,TRBJ2-7,CASSGPDRASSYEQYF
TRBV13,few,TRBJ2-4,CASSLEASGGDKNIQYF
TRBV7-2,-,TRBJ2-5,CASSFGDRKETQYF
TRBV9,-,TRBJ2-1,CASSLQGNGYNEQFF
TRBV18,-,TRBJ1-4,CASSQGTGVWEKLFF
TRBV5-1,-,TRBJ2-7,CASSLVEGYEQYF
TRBV12-5,-,TRBJ2-3,CASGPRSDTQYF
TRBV7-3,few,TRBJ2-5,CASSLTVALEETQYF
TRBV4-1,once,TRBJ1-4,CASSQAQAQVNEKLFF
TRBV6-4,-,TRBJ1-1,CASSDSARTGGRTEAFF
TRBV7-3,-,TRBJ2-5,CASSRTSTEETQYF
TRBV5-4,-,-,CASSYDRGNEQYF
TRBV7-3,-,TRBJ2-5,CASSPSSGETQYF
TRBV7-9,-,TRBJ2-1,CASSSGRGGDEQFF
TRBV9,-,TRBJ1-2,CASSPNGLEFYGYTF
TRBV7-9,-,TRBJ2-5,CASSYTGGRETQYF
TRBV7-2,few,TRBJ2-2,CASSYHTGELFF
TRBV6-6,-,TRBJ1-3,CASKSSAGNTIYF
TRBV18,-,TRBJ1-2,CASSPLGTGYGYTF
TRBV5-1,-,TRBJ2-1,CASSLGTDLYNEQFF
TRBV13,few,TRBJ1-1,CASSPPGRDWPTEAFF
TRBV19,-,TRBJ1-4,CASSMGTGPEKLFF
TRBV6-4,-,TRBJ2-2,CASRQGSAGELFF
TRBV5-1,-,TRBJ2-2,CASSLNQGASTGELFF